The sequence of this T cell receptor beta chain was determined in a study of blood T cells in healthy people across ages. This CDR3 has 15 amino acids. The germline gives CDR1 MNHEY, CDR2 SVGAGI. V was cut by 2 bases and J by 1 base, with 10 bases left in between. A sample-barcoded 5' primer and a J-beta primer mix were used in a second PCR of roughly 6 to 11 cycles. Using its own MiXCR run on the 5' RACE reads, TCRdb lists one record per CDR3 protein. The repertoire includes some 780,000 distinct CDR3 sequences, roughly 56% of them detected once, and 20% to 30% sits in the top ten. The rearrangement links TRBV6-5 to TRBJ2-3; D is perhaps TRBD1 or TRBD2 (6 bases each). Source material: blood. The TCR comes from a man between 40 and 49 years old in good health. In DNA form, the CDR3 reads TGTGCCAGCAGTTACAGGGGGGCCGGCACAGATACGCAGTATTTT. Residues: CASSYRGAGTDTQYF.